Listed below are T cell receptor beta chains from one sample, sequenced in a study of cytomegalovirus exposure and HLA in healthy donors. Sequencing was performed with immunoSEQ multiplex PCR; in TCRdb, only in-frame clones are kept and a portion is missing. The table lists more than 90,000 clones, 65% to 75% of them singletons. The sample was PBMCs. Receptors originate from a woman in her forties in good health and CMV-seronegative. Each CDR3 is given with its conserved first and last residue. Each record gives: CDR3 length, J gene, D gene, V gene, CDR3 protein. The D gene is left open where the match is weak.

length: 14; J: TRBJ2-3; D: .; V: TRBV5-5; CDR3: CASSLSLALDTQYF
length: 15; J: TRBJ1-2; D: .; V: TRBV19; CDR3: CASSIERPGRDDYTF
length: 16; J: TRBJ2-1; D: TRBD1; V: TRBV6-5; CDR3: CASSYHRGHSYNEQFF
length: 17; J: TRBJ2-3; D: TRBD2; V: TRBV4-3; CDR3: CASSQDPAGGPTDTQYF
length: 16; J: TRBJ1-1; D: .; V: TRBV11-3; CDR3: CASSLKGAILNTEAFF
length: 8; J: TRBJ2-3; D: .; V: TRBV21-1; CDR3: CASPTQYF
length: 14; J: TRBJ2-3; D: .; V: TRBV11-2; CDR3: CASKLEGGTDTQYF
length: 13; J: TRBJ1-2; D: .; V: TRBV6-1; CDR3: CASVPYRNYGYTF
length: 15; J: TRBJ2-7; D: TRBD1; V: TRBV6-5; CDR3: CASSPTGAMSYEQYF
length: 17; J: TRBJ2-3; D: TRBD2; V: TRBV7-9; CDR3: CASSPLAGVWGADTQYF
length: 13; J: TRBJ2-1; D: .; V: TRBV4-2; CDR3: CASSQDRGTEQFF
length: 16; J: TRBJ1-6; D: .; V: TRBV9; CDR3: CASSAPPQGSNSPLHF
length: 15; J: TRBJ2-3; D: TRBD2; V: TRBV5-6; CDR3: CASTTSGGSPDTQYF
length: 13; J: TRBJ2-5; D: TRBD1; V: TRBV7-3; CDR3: CASSLGQGATQYF
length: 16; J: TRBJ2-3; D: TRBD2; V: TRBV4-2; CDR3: CASSTLAGGYTDTQYF
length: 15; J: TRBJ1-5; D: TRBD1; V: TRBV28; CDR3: CASSPPTGVGQPQHF
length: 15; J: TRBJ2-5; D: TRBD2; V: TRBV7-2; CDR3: CASSFRASGGETQYF
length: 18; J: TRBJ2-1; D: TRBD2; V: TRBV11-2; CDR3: CASRGDYQGKIDGNEQFF
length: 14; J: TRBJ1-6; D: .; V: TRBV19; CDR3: CASSIAQGESPLHF
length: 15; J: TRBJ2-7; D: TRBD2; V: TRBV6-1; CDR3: CASSVSVGRAYEQYF
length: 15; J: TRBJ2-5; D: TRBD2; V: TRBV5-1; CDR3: CASGDILAGEETQYF
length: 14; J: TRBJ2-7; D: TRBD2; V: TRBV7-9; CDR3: CSSSLAGPSYEQYF
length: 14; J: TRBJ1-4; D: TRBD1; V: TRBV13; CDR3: CASTEGQSNEKLFF
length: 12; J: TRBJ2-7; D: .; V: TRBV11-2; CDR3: CASNLGGDEQYF
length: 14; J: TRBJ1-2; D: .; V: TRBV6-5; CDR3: CASSYLMGSYGYTF
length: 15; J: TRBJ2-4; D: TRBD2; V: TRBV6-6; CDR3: CASSTPSGSFNIQYF
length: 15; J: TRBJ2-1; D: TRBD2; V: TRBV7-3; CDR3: CASSLGLAVSHEQFF
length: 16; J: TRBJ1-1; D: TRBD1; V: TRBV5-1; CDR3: CASSSGQGGLNTEAFF
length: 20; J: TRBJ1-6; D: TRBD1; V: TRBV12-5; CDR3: CASGLFSNTGTGGLNSPLHF
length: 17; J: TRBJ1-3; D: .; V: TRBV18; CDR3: CASSILRPGDSGNTIYF
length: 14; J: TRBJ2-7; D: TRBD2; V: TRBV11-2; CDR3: CASSTSSGKYEQYF
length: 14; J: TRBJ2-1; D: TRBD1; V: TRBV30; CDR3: CAWVWGRGRNEQFF
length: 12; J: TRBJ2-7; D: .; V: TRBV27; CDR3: CASPEASYEQYF
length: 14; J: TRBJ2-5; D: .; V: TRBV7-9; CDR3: CSSSLDLYQETQYF
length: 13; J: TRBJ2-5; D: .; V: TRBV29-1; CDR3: CSAQTALKETQYF
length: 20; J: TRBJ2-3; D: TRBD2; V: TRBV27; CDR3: CASSPVRVAGGQPRGDTQYF
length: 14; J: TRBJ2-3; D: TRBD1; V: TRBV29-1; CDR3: CSVEEQGGTDTQYF
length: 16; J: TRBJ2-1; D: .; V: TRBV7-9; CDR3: CASSLDLGGSYNEQFF
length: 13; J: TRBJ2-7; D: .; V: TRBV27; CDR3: CASRSPLAHEQYF
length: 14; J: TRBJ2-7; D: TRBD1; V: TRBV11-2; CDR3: CASSLRQGAYEQYF
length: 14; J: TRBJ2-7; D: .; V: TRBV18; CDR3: CASSPRDKSTEQYF
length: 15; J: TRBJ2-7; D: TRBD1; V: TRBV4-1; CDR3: CASSHPDRLSYEQYF
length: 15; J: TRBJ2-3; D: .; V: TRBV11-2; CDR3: CASSRGDLLTDTQYF
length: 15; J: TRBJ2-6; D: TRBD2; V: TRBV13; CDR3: CASSPLRGGSNVLTF
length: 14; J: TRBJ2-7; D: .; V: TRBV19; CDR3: CASSHAVRDYEQYF
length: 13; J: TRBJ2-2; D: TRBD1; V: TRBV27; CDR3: CASSFGQAGELFF
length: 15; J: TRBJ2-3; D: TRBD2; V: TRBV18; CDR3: CASSQLAGGSDTQYF
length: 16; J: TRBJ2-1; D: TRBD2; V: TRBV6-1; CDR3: CASSEVEAGGRNEQFF
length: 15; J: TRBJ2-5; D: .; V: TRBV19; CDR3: CASSTRHRKTETQYF
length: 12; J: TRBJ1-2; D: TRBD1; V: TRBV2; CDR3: CASRQGGYGYTF
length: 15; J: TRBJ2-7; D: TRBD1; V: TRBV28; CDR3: CASKQAGGDSYEQYF
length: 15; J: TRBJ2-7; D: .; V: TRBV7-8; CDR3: CASSLFQGPAYEQYF
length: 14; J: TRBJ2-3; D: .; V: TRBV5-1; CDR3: CASKKDSFTDTQYF
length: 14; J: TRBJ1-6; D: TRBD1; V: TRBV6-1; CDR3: CASRFQGDNSPLHF